This TCR beta chain was recorded in a study of radiotherapy plus CTLA-4 blockade in lung cancer. Across the whole study: The study recorded objective responses in 15% to 20% of patients and disease control in around 33%.

CTLA-4 blockade using ipilimumab, together with focal radiation, was received by patients with chemo-refractory metastatic non-small-cell lung cancer. Germline CDR1 SGHDT, CDR2 YYEEEE. Trimming took off 4 bases at V and 2 bases at J, with 15 bases between the two ends. The CDR3 sequence is 15 residues long. Regarding the study as a whole: Radiotherapy was combined with ipilimumab, and tumor-derived TCR clones then expanded in blood. Increased serum interferon-beta after radiation also reportedly predicted response strongly.

In regard to this clone: Its target is not known.

Data came from immunoSEQ multiplex PCR; TCRdb stores just in-frame clones and leaves some out. This sample has 55,000 to 75,000 clones; roughly three quarters occur once, and the top ten carry about 16%. V and J are TRBV5-6 and TRBJ1-1, with unresolved D. Sequencing used peripheral blood, obtained from a patient treated with radiotherapy plus ipilimumab. This clonotype was sampled from a human donor with non-small cell lung cancer whose response to radiotherapy plus ipilimumab could not be evaluated. Some clones in this sample may be carry-over from other donors' samples. The CDR3 DNA reads TGTGCCAGCAGCCCCTTCGGGGTGGATAACACTGAAGCTTTCTTT. It translates to CASSPFGVDNTEAFF.